The 13 T cell receptor beta chains below all came from one sample that was sequenced in a study of identical twins. Each CDR3 protein gets one entry after TCRdb re-called the 5' RACE reads with MiXCR. The table has 1.5 million to 2 million distinct CDR3 sequences, less than 35% seen once. Source material: cord blood. These receptors all come from a newborn girl in good health.

This chain connects TRBV5-1 to TRBJ2-2, with D perhaps matching TRBD2 (6 bases). Between the trimmed V and J ends, which lost 0 bases and 6 bases, there was a span of 9 bases. The CDR3 consists of 14 residues. Germline V CDR1 and CDR2: SGHRS, YFSETQ. As DNA, the CDR3 is TGCGCCAGCAGCTTGGTGTCTAGCGCCGGGGAGCTGTTTTTT. Its protein is CASSLVSSAGELFF.

The table lists this clonotype with a few counts. The chain is built from TRBV12-3 or TRBV12-4 and TRBJ1-1; 9 positions agree with TRBD1. This CDR3 spans 14 amino acids. V trimming: 7 bases; J trimming: 2 bases; junction bases outside the gene matches: 5. In DNA, the CDR3 is TGTGCCAGCATCCACAGGGGGCTTAACACTGAAGCTTTCTTT. Amino acid sequence: CASIHRGLNTEAFF.

To note about this clonotype: It may be a read error: a sequence one base away is much more abundant. The CDR3 DNA reads TGTGCCATCAGTGGGACTAGCGAAGTACCAGATACGCAGTATTTT. This gives the protein CAISGTSEVPDTQYF. V is TRBV10-3 and J is TRBJ2-3; TRBD2 agrees at 9 bases. CDR1 is ENHRY and CDR2 is SYGVKD in the germline V gene. The CDR3 length is 15 residues. The V and J ends lost 4 bases and 4 bases, in that order; junction bases with no gene match: 6.

This chain's CDR3 is CSVEDRGDSYNEQYF. Written as DNA, the CDR3 is TGCAGCGTTGAAGATCGCGGGGACTCCTACAATGAGCAGTACTTC. This sequence joins TRBV29-1 and TRBJ2-5; maybe TRBD2 (6 bases). V was pared by 0 bases and J by 11 bases, with 22 bases between. The CDR3 length is 15 residues. Germline CDR1 is SQVTM and CDR2 is ANQGSEA. Using reference TRBV29-1 and TRBJ2-5 for the parts outside the CDR3, the full variable domain is SAVISQKPSRDICQRGTSLTIQCQVDSQVTMMFWYRQQPGQSLTLIATANQGSEATYESGFVIDKFPISRPNLTFSTLTVSNMSPEDSSIYLCSVEDRGDSYNEQYFGPGTRLLVL.

CDR3 protein: CSARSKPYSTDTQYF. The CDR3 DNA follows: TGCAGTGCTAGAAGTAAGCCTTATAGCACAGATACGCAGTATTTT. V is TRBV20-1 and J is TRBJ2-3; D unresolved. This CDR3 has 15 amino acids. Germline V lookup: CDR1 DFQATT, CDR2 SNEGSKA (reference sequence). The V gene lost 2 bases and the J gene lost 0 bases, with 12 bases spanning the gap.

J is TRBJ2-1 and V is TRBV18, with 8 bases matching TRBD2. With V trimmed by 2 bases and J by 4 bases, 7 bases remained unmatched. Germline V lookup: CDR1 KGHSH, CDR2 LQKENI. The CDR3 length is 16 residues. CDR3 bases: TGTGCCAGCTCACCATGGAGCGGGGGCAAATACAATGAGCAGTTCTTC. As protein: CASSPWSGGKYNEQFF. Looking up the rest from reference TRBV18 and TRBJ2-1 gives the full variable domain: NAGVMQNPRHLVRRRGQEARLRCSPMKGHSHVYWYRQLPEEGLKFMVYLQKENIIDESGMPKERFSAEFPKEGPSILRIQQVVRGDSAAYFCASSPWSGGKYNEQFFGPGTRLTVL.

The rearrangement joins TRBV2 to TRBJ2-2; possibly TRBD1 for D (6 bases). CDR1 and CDR2 from the germline V gene are SNHLY and FYNNEI. The CDR3 covers 15 residues. Trimming removed 8 bases from V and 4 bases from J, with 17 bases in between. Here the CDR3 reads CASRTTRGGTGELFF. The CDR3 DNA reads as TGTGCCAGCCGAACCACGAGAGGGGGCACCGGGGAGCTGTTTTTT.

In its sample, this clonotype was seen a few times. V and J are TRBV20-1 and TRBJ1-1; TRBD1 matches 7 bases. V lost 6 bases to trimming and J lost 4 bases; unmatched junction nucleotides: 14. The CDR3 spans 15 residues. The germline gives CDR1 DFQATT, CDR2 SNEGSKA (reference sequence). This CDR3 is CSASGVQGRITEAFF. The CDR3 bases are TGCAGTGCCAGTGGTGTACAGGGGAGGATCACTGAAGCTTTCTTT.

J is TRBJ2-3 and V is TRBV28; 8 bases are a match to TRBD1. Germline V gives CDR1 MDHEN, CDR2 SYDVKM. This CDR3 is built from 15 residues. V lost 5 bases to trimming and J lost 7 bases; unmatched junction nucleotides: 11. Written as DNA, the CDR3 is TGTGCCAGCAGTACCGGGACAGGCCCCCCCTATACGCAGTATTTT. This translates into CASSTGTGPPYTQYF.

This clonotype was observed a handful of times. This chain joins TRBV6-1 and TRBJ2-3; TRBD2 might be the D (6 bases). The V end lost 4 bases, the J end lost 2 bases, and 25 bases lay between the germline ends. There are 19 residues in the CDR3. The V gene's germline CDR1 is MNHNS and CDR2 SASEGT. Here the CDR3 reads CASSVWEVRGSGFTDTQYF. DNA of the CDR3: TGTGCCAGCAGTGTTTGGGAGGTCCGGGGTAGCGGCTTCACAGATACGCAGTATTTT.

The chain links TRBV12-3 or TRBV12-4 to TRBJ1-4; tentative D call: TRBD1 (5 bases). V lost 7 bases and J 6 bases, leaving 15 bases between the germline ends. The CDR3 sequence is 14 residues long. In DNA, the CDR3 is TGTGCCAGCACCTTCAGACGGGGGTATGAAAAACTGTTTTTT. This sequence encodes CASTFRRGYEKLFF.

J is TRBJ1-1 and V is TRBV7-2, with D unclear. The CDR3 sequence is 15 residues long. Germline values: CDR1 SGHTA, CDR2 FQGNSA. Trimming took 1 base from V and 1 from J, leaving 10 bases between them. The DNA for the CDR3 is TGTGCCAGCAGCTTAGTTGAGGGATCGAACACTGAAGCTTTCTTT. This encodes CASSLVEGSNTEAFF.

The chain carries TRBV20-1 and TRBJ1-5; D is undetermined. Germline V gives CDR1 DFQATT, CDR2 SNEGSKA (reference sequence). This CDR3 has 13 residues. V was shortened by 5 bases and J by 5 bases, with 13 bases between the two germline ends. The CDR3 DNA sequence: TGCAGTGCTCCGGACCCCGGGGATCAGCCCCAGCATTTT. Translated, it gives CSAPDPGDQPQHF.